This T cell receptor (beta chain) came from a study of blood T cell repertoires in COVID-19 (TCRdb year 2020). In the study overall: Collaborator samples came from the United States, Italy and Spain and covered acute and convalescent phases of COVID-19. Where HLA class I and class II types were available, the types were taken from metadata supplied by the sample provider, not from assay-based typing. Nearly every sample came with metadata listing a de-identified subject ID, COVID-19 status, age in years and sex. Samples were obtained from the ongoing ImmuneRACE study (first 160 participants) and from over 1,000 subjects provided by 6 global collaborators. Subjects who had been exposed to COVID-19, were actively infected with it, or had recovered from it provided the deeply sampled blood TCRbeta repertoires that made up the dataset. The prospective study material was composed of cDNA or gDNA derived from T cells, B-cell-depleted T cells, or PBMCs. The repertoires were released in a freely available public database meant as a resource for research on the immune response to SARS-CoV-2. Points the paper makes about the study in general: The quantity of clinical and demographic metadata differed by source and by participant and was supplied without curation.

Each collaborating institution followed its own protocols to collect whole blood in K2EDTA tubes. Collaborator samples were shipped for TCRbeta analysis as frozen whole blood, isolated PBMCs, or DNA extracted from either sample type. V is pruned by 0 bases and J by 5 bases, leaving 9 bases of the junction without a gene match. The CDR3 contains 16 residues, cysteine and phenylalanine counted. The retained sequence is limited to the CDR3, 48 bases, with the frame set at the first base. The germline V gene provides CDR1 MNHEY and CDR2 SVGAGI. The immunoSEQ Assay, a bias-controlled multiplex PCR, was used to amplify TCRbeta CDR3 regions from genomic DNA. Concerning the study's data processing: The number of nucleated cells in each sample was estimated by amplification of reference gene primers within the assay. To quantify the absolute abundance of each unique TCRbeta CDR3 rearrangement, sequence reads were collapsed and filtered. For each sample, productive Simpson clonality was calculated as the square root of Simpson's diversity index over productive rearrangements. What TCRdb holds here is the immuneACCESS table cut down to in-frame rearrangements. Part of the clones is not present; checked against another copy, under half of the missing clones reflect an unresolved V gene, and the others are unexplained. Clonal size and the V and J genes are those of that table, whereas D and trimming came from the DNA. A total of about 180,000 clones appear in this sample, roughly 86% of them only once. Jointly, the top ten make up under 3% of the sample.

Worth noting for this clone: Which antigen it targets is not known. No much larger clone exists at a distance of one base, and base qualities are not known.

The source of this sequence is a woman aged 30 to 39 with active or convalescent COVID-19. Sequencing was carried out using peripheral blood. The chain links TRBV6-5 with TRBJ1-2, and TRBD1 aligns with 7 junction nucleotides. The nucleotides read TGTGCCAGCAGTTACTCCTTCGGGACAGACGGATATGGCTACACCTTC. Protein translation: CASSYSFGTDGYGYTF.